Presented here are 29 T cell receptor beta chains from one specimen sequenced in a study of tumor and adjacent non-tumor tissue in lung cancer. No cell sorting was done before RNA was extracted from the tissue. TCRbeta libraries were built with three rounds of nested PCR, modified from ARM-PCR. MiXCR, run by TCRdb on the multiplex PCR reads, gives a single entry per CDR3 protein. In the table there are more than 85,000 distinct CDR3 sequences, over 75% of which are singletons. Source material: lung tumor tissue. These receptors were taken from a man in his 70s with non-small cell lung cancer.

This clonotype was seen just once. The junction shows a germline mismatch at one end, possibly a read error. The chain links TRBV6-5 to TRBJ1-2; D not resolved. This CDR3 contains 14 residues. Germline V gene data show CDR1 as MNHEY and CDR2 as SVGAGI. The DNA for the CDR3 is TGTGTCAGCAGTTACTACATCACTAACTATAGTTACACCTTC. Its translation is CVSSYYITNYSYTF.

For this clonotype: Sequence at one end of the junction differs from germline and may be a read error. This sequence joins TRBV6-5 and TRBJ1-2; D not certain. CDR3 length equals 14 residues. From germline, CDR1 is MNHEY and CDR2 SVGAGI. The CDR3 DNA reads TGTTCCAGTAGTTACTCACCGGGAAGTGGCGGCTACACCTTC. Protein sequence: CSSSYSPGSGGYTF.

Of note for this clonotype: A read error may produce the germline difference seen at one junction end. V usage is TRBV6-1 and J usage is TRBJ2-6, with D possibly TRBD2 on 6 matching bases. This CDR3 has 13 amino acids. Germline lookup yields CDR1 MNHNS and CDR2 SASEGT. This CDR3 is CGSGHSVANVLTF. The CDR3 nucleotides read TGTGGCAGCGGGCACTCTGTGGCCAACGTCCTGACTTTC.

The V and J genes are TRBV29-1 and TRBJ2-5; D gene ambiguous. The CDR3 contains 12 residues. CDR1 is SQVTM and CDR2 is ANQGSEA in the germline V gene. The CDR3 here is CIVSPGVETQYF. The CDR3 coding sequence is TGCATCGTCTCTCCTGGAGTCGAAACCCAGTACTTC.

In the case of this clonotype: Since the CDR3 does not end with the conserved phenylalanine or tryptophan, this likely comes from a read error. V gene TRBV29-1 combines with J gene TRBJ1-1, with 8 bases that match TRBD1. Germline V gene sequence: CDR1 SQVTM, CDR2 ANQGSEA. The CDR3 is 14 amino acids. The J segment lost 5 bases and the V segment lost 6 bases, leaving 11 bases of the junction unmatched. The CDR3 bases are TGCAGCGTCTTCGGACAGGGAACTAATACTGAAGCTTTCGTC. Amino acid sequence: CSVFGQGTNTEAFV.

As regards this clonotype: Here the CDR3 omits its conserved ending phenylalanine or tryptophan, so a read error is the likely source. It is unclear where the CDR3 begins or ends on the DNA, so no DNA is shown, and the CDR3 is as TCRdb lists it. This chain uses TRBV13 with TRBJ2-7. The CDR3 region is 13 residues in length, termini included. CDR1 and CDR2 from the germline V gene are PRHDT and FYEKMQ (reference sequence). CDR3 loop: CASSPLKQAEQYL.

Notes on this clonotype: Lacking the conserved final phenylalanine or tryptophan, this CDR3 likely reflects a read error. This chain connects TRBV25-1 to TRBJ1-2; 10 bases fit TRBD1. Germline CDR1 MGHDK, CDR2 SYGVNS. The CDR3 totals 13 residues. V lost 9 bases, J lost 3 bases, and 4 bases stayed unmatched. The CDR3 loop reads CASTGTGDYGYTL. For the CDR3, the DNA is TGTGCCAGTACTGGGACAGGGGACTATGGCTACACCTTA.

Of note for this clonotype: Given the absence of the conserved phenylalanine or tryptophan at the CDR3 end, a read error is likely. J is TRBJ2-7 and V is TRBV12-3 or TRBV12-4; 7 nucleotides match TRBD2. The CDR3 spans 14 residues. The CDR3 bases are TGTGCCGGCAGTCCAGCGGGGACGACCTACGAGCAGTACTAC. Its translation: CAGSPAGTTYEQYY.

Concerning this clonotype itself: At one end, the junction sequence differs from germline, possibly due to a read error. The chain joins TRBV20-1 to TRBJ1-5; maybe TRBD1 (5 bases). Germline V gene sequence: CDR1 DFQATT, CDR2 SNEGSKA (reference sequence). The CDR3 is 14 residues long. CDR3 DNA: TGCAGTGCTCAAATACCCGGGGACGATCAACCCCGGCATTTT. Protein product: CSAQIPGDDQPRHF.

This clonotype was counted a few times. A junction end diverges from the germline sequence, so it may reflect a read error. The V call is TRBV10-2, the J call TRBJ2-2; D might be TRBD2 (5 bases). This CDR3 is 11 amino acids long. Germline CDR1 WSHSY, CDR2 SAAADI. The CDR3 region is CVSSDTGELFF. DNA for the CDR3: TGCGTCAGCAGTGACACCGGGGAACTGTTTTTT.

Comment on this clonotype: An end of the junction differs from the germline gene, which may be a read error. The rearrangement links TRBV10-2 to TRBJ2-5, with a weak D call TRBD1 (5 bases). There are 12 residues in the CDR3. Germline V gene data show CDR1 as WSHSY and CDR2 as SAAADI. The CDR3 protein is CTSRNRSNTQYF. The DNA of the CDR3 is TGCACCAGCAGAAACAGGAGTAATACCCAGTACTTC.

Of note for this clonotype: Since no conserved phenylalanine or tryptophan closes the CDR3, a read error is the likely cause. The DNA is omitted, as the CDR3 cannot be located on it reliably, and the CDR3 follows TCRdb's listing. This chain links TRBV4-1 with TRBJ2-5; TRBD1 is the table's D call and was not checked against the DNA. Germline values: CDR1 MGHRA, CDR2 YSYEKL. The CDR3 is 14 amino acids in total, end residues counted. CDR3: CASSLQWGQETHYL.

V gene TRBV6-5 combines with J gene TRBJ2-6; no reliable D call. Between the trimmed V and J ends, which lost 7 bases and 2 bases, there was a span of 12 bases. CDR1 and CDR2 from the germline V gene are MNHEY and SVGAGI. CDR3 length: 15 residues. CDR3 loop: CASNSPAAGANVLTF. CDR3 coding DNA: TGTGCCAGCAATTCTCCGGCAGCTGGGGCCAACGTCCTGACTTTC.

This sequence joins TRBV10-1 and TRBJ2-7; possibly TRBD2 for D (6 bases). The CDR3 sequence is 13 residues long. Per the germline V gene, CDR1 is WNHNN and CDR2 is SYGVQD (reference sequence). Trimming stripped 9 bases from V and 3 bases from J, with 15 bases between. CDR3 DNA sequence: TGCGCCAGTAGAGAATCGGGGGTCTACGAGCAGTACTTC. It translates to CASRESGVYEQYF.

The chain is built from TRBV29-1 and TRBJ2-2; D perhaps matches TRBD2 (6 bases). CDR3 length equals 14 residues. Germline-derived CDR1 and CDR2 are SQVTM and ANQGSEA. The DNA for the CDR3 is TGCCTCGCTGACGTAGCGGTGGGCACCGGGGAGCTGTTTTTT. It codes for CLADVAVGTGELFF.

The chain links TRBV20-1 to TRBJ2-1; possibly TRBD2 for D (6 bases). Germline loops: CDR1 DFQATT, CDR2 SNEGSKA (reference sequence). The germline V and J ends were trimmed by 0 bases and 0 bases, with 12 bases remaining between them. The CDR3 sequence is 16 residues long. CDR3 coding DNA: TGCAGTGCTAGAGATTTGTTAGCGGTCTCCTACAATGAGCAGTTCTTC. Translating gives CSARDLLAVSYNEQFF.

On this clonotype: At one end, the junction sequence differs from germline, possibly due to a read error. Written as DNA, the CDR3 is TGTGCCAGCAGTCACTCACGTGGCTACGAGCAGTACTTT. Its protein is CASSHSRGYEQYF. J is TRBJ2-7 and V is TRBV6-6; D remains ambiguous. CDR3 size: 13 residues. The germline V gene encodes CDR1 MNHNY and CDR2 SVGAGI (reference sequence).

The chain employs TRBV28 and TRBJ2-1, with a tentative D call TRBD1 (6 bases). The CDR3 runs 19 residues. From germline, CDR1 is MDHEN and CDR2 SYDVKM. CDR3 nucleotide sequence: TGTGTCATCAGTCCGACGGGCGGAAACAGGGCATTTCTCTACAATGAGCAGTTCTTC. This codes for CVISPTGGNRAFLYNEQFF.

Note on this clonotype: Germline and junction disagree at one end, which may indicate a read error. This chain uses TRBV5-1 with TRBJ2-1; 8 bases fit TRBD2. CDR3 length: 15 amino acids. Germline V CDR1 and CDR2: SGHRS, YFSETQ. CDR3 DNA: TGCCCCAGCAGCCCGGACGCGGGGGGTTACAATGAGCAGTTCTTC. Its translation is CPSSPDAGGYNEQFF.

As DNA, the CDR3 is TGTGCCTGCGACAGAGGCGGTTACAATGAGCTATTCTTC. Amino acids: CACDRGGYNELFF. This chain uses TRBV6-2 or TRBV6-3 with TRBJ2-1, with D possibly TRBD1 on 5 matching bases. V lost 11 bases, J lost 16 bases, and 27 bases lay in between. The CDR3 totals 13 residues. The germline V gene encodes CDR1 MNHEY and CDR2 SVGEGT.

On this clonotype itself: An end of the junction differs from the germline gene, which may be a read error. The chain couples TRBV5-4 to TRBJ2-5, with D perhaps TRBD1 (6 bases). The CDR3 consists of 14 residues. CDR1 and CDR2 from the germline V gene are SGHNT and YYREEE (reference sequence). CDR3 sequence reads: CASRKGTSKEAQYF. The DNA of the CDR3 is TGTGCCAGTAGAAAAGGGACATCCAAAGAGGCCCAATACTTC.

This clonotype showed up many times. V gene TRBV12-3 or TRBV12-4 combines with J gene TRBJ1-4; 7 bases match TRBD1. The CDR3 covers 15 residues. V lost 2 bases, J lost 4 bases, and 4 bases stayed unmatched. The CDR3 sequence is CASSLRSGGNEKLFF. The CDR3 DNA reads TGTGCCAGCAGTTTAAGGTCAGGGGGTAATGAAAAACTGTTTTTT.

Concerning this clonotype: A read error may account for a junction end that differs from germline. The chain carries TRBV6-2 or TRBV6-3 and TRBJ2-2, with 12 positions matching TRBD1. Germline V gene data show CDR1 as MNHEY and CDR2 as SVGEGT. This CDR3 contains 15 residues. CDR3 in amino acids: CASSPGTGGTGELFF. CDR3 nucleotide sequence: TGTGCCAGCAGTCCCGGGACAGGGGGCACCGGGGAGCTGTTTTTC.

The chain is built from TRBV12-3 or TRBV12-4 and TRBJ1-1, with TRBD1 as a possible D gene (5 bases). V was cut by 10 bases and J by 0 bases, with 18 bases left in between. CDR3 length: 15 amino acids. The CDR3 loop is CANRMGRGMNTEAFF. CDR3 DNA sequence: TGTGCCAACAGAATGGGGAGGGGCATGAACACTGAAGCTTTCTTT.

Worth noting for this clonotype: One junction end does not reproduce the germline sequence, and a read error may be involved. This chain links TRBV7-8 with TRBJ1-1; TRBD1 matches 8 bases. This CDR3 contains 17 residues. Germline V gene lookup returns CDR1 SGHVS and CDR2 FQNEAQ. CDR3 DNA: TGTACCAGCAGCTCCGGGACAGGCGACTTAAGGAGGACTGAAACTCTCTTT. This encodes CTSSSGTGDLRRTETLF.

To note about this clonotype: Germline and junction disagree at one end, which may indicate a read error. The chain uses TRBV28 and TRBJ1-1, with TRBD1 matching over 7 bases. There are 12 residues in the CDR3. Germline V lookup: CDR1 MDHEN, CDR2 SYDVKM. The CDR3 DNA reads as TGTGGCAGTAGAGGGACAGCGAATGAAGCTTGCTTT. It is translated as CGSRGTANEACF.

This clonotype occurred many times. The junction shows a germline mismatch at one end, possibly a read error. V is TRBV4-1 and J is TRBJ1-4; D gene ambiguous. The CDR3 consists of 15 residues. Per the germline V gene, CDR1 is MGHRA and CDR2 is YSYEKL. For the CDR3, the DNA is TGCGCCAGCAGCCAAGTAACAACCGATCCCCGGAAACTGGTTTTT. It yields the protein CASSQVTTDPRKLVF.

As to this clonotype: The CDR3 carries no conserved terminal phenylalanine or tryptophan, so it likely arises from a read error. J is TRBJ1-2 and V is TRBV6-5; D is unresolved. The length of the CDR3 is 14 residues. The germline V gene encodes CDR1 MNHEY and CDR2 SVGAGI. Between the trimmed V and J ends, which lost 0 bases and 10 bases, there was a span of 15 bases. CDR3 residues: CASSYSPPAENYTS. The CDR3 DNA reads TGTGCCAGCAGTTACTCTCCCCCCGCGGAGAACTACACCTCC.

The V gene is TRBV28, the J gene TRBJ2-5, with D unresolved. V lost 6 bases, J lost 2 bases, and 19 bases lay in between. The germline V gene encodes CDR1 MDHEN and CDR2 SYDVKM. The length of the CDR3 is 16 residues. CDR3 sequence reads: CASSITGSPEQETQYF. CDR3 coding DNA: TGTGCCAGCAGCATAACCGGGTCCCCGGAGCAAGAGACCCAGTACTTC.